These T cell receptor beta chains were read from a single sample in a study of T cell responses to AZD1222 COVID-19 vaccine. The protocol was immunoSEQ multiplex PCR, while the TCRdb copy is restricted to in-frame clones and leaves out a portion. The sample records over 120,000 clones, 70% to 90% being singletons. This material consisted of peripheral blood, taken on day 0 of AZD1222 vaccination. The receptor set was obtained from an adult in good health. CDR3s include the opening cysteine and the closing phenylalanine or tryptophan. The D gene is left open where the match is weak. A row's size may be missing; if present it is once, few, many or a size class.

>TRBD1|TRBJ1-2|NA|TRBV5-1
TGCGCCAGCAGCTTTTATGCAGGGGGCCGTGGCTACACCTTC
CASSFYAGGRGYTF
>TRBD2|TRBJ2-7|few|TRBV27
TGTGCCAGCAGACTAGCGGGGGCCTACGAGCAGTACTTC
CASRLAGAYEQYF
>NA|TRBJ1-1|NA|TRBV6-6
TGTGCCAGCTCGTCCCTTGGGAACACTGAAGCTTTCTTT
CASSSLGNTEAFF
>NA|TRBJ2-3|NA|TRBV28
TGTGCCAGCAGTTCATGGAGGGGGCAGTATTTT
CASSSWRGQYF
>NA|TRBJ1-1|NA|TRBV29-1
TGCAGCGTTGAAGCGCGACAAGAAGCTTTCTTT
CSVEARQEAFF
>NA|TRBJ1-5|NA|TRBV24-1
TGTGCCACCAGTGAATCGACAGGATACAATCAGCCCCAGCATTTT
CATSESTGYNQPQHF
>NA|TRBJ2-1|NA|TRBV18
TGTGCCAGCTCACGGGACCTCACATACAATGAGCAGTTCTTC
CASSRDLTYNEQFF
>NA|TRBJ1-5|NA|TRBV15
TGTGCCACCAGTGGGGCGTATAGCAATCAGCCCCAGCATTTT
CATSGAYSNQPQHF
>NA|TRBJ1-2|NA|TRBV6-5
TGTGCCAGCAGTTCCCCTCGCTCGGGCGGCTACACCTTC
CASSSPRSGGYTF
>NA|TRBJ2-1|once|TRBV4-2
TGTGCCAGCAGCCAAGATCTCGCGGAGCTGCCTTACAATGAGCAGTTCTTC
CASSQDLAELPYNEQFF
>NA|TRBJ2-3|NA|TRBV5-6
TGTGCCAGCAGCTTTGGGGACGGGGATACGCAGTATTTT
CASSFGDGDTQYF
>NA|TRBJ1-1|NA|TRBV5-6
TGTGCCAGCAGCTTGATAAGCCTGAACACTGAAGCTTTCTTT
CASSLISLNTEAFF
>NA|TRBJ1-4|few|TRBV27
TGTGCCAGCAGTTTATATCAAGGACTAAATGAAAAACTGTTTTTT
CASSLYQGLNEKLFF
>NA|TRBJ1-2|NA|TRBV5-1
TGCGCCAGCAGCTTAGGCAGTCCGGATTTCTATGGCTACACCTTC
CASSLGSPDFYGYTF
>NA|TRBJ1-2|NA|TRBV6-5
TGTGCCAGCAGCACCCGAGGGGACTATGGCTACACCTTC
CASSTRGDYGYTF
>NA|TRBJ1-5|NA|TRBV7-6
TGTGCCAGCAGCGAAAATGGTCTCACAGGCAATCAGCCCCAGCATTTT
CASSENGLTGNQPQHF
>TRBD2|TRBJ2-2|NA|TRBV10-3
TGTGCCATCAGGTCCAGCGGGAGTGGCACCGGGGAGCTGTTTTTT
CAIRSSGSGTGELFF
>TRBD1|TRBJ1-5|NA|TRBV6-5
TGTGCCACAGCGGGACAGTACAATCAGCCCCAGCATTTT
CATAGQYNQPQHF
>TRBD1|TRBJ1-1|NA|TRBV27
TGTGCCAGCAGTACGCGGACAGGGAGGAACACTGAAGCTTTCTTT
CASSTRTGRNTEAFF
>TRBD1|TRBJ2-3|NA|TRBV9
TGTGCCAGCAGCGGACGACAGGGATGGGCAGATACGCAGTATTTT
CASSGRQGWADTQYF
>NA|TRBJ1-1|NA|TRBV7-2
TGTGCCAGCACCCCAGGTGCGATGAACACTGAAGCTTTCTTT
CASTPGAMNTEAFF
>NA|TRBJ2-2|NA|TRBV5-6
TGTGCCAGCAGCTTGGTTCGGGGCACCGGGGAGCTGTTTTTT
CASSLVRGTGELFF
>NA|TRBJ2-7|once|TRBV5-6
TGTGCCAGCAGCGCGACGACCAAGGCTTCCTACGAGCAGTACTTC
CASSATTKASYEQYF
>NA|TRBJ2-5|NA|TRBV7-8
TGTGCCAGCAGCCGTGGGGGGAAGTACCAAGAGACCCAGTACTTC
CASSRGGKYQETQYF
>NA|TRBJ1-6|once|TRBV5-1
TGCGCCAGCAGCTTGGGTTTGGTCGCCTCAGGAATCAATTCACCCCTCCACTTT
CASSLGLVASGINSPLHF
>NA|TRBJ1-2|NA|TRBV19
TGTGCCAGTAGTATTCTACAGACCACCTATGGCTACACCTTC
CASSILQTTYGYTF
>TRBD1|TRBJ1-6|once|TRBV27
TGTGCCAGCAGTTCCCTCGGACAGGTTGGATCACCCCTCCACTTT
CASSSLGQVGSPLHF
>NA|TRBJ1-1|NA|TRBV2
TGTGCCGGCAGTGCGGAAGGCAGTTTGAACACTGAAGCTTTCTTT
CAGSAEGSLNTEAFF
>NA|TRBJ2-3|once|TRBV20-1
TGCAGTGCTAGACTAGCCGATACGCAGTATTTT
CSARLADTQYF
>NA|TRBJ2-7|NA|TRBV2
TGTGCCAGCAGAAGGGAGCGAGGCACCGAGCAGTACTTC
CASRRERGTEQYF
>NA|TRBJ2-2|NA|TRBV19
TGTGCCAGTAGGTACAGGGAGAACACCGGGGAGCTGTTTTTT
CASRYRENTGELFF
>NA|TRBJ2-2|NA|TRBV4-2
TGTGCCAGCAGCCAAGGAGTGCGCCGGGAGCTGTTTTTT
CASSQGVRRELFF
>TRBD2|TRBJ2-3|NA|TRBV9
TGTGCCAGCAGCACCAGCAGCGGGGGGTTCACAGATACGCAGTATTTT
CASSTSSGGFTDTQYF
>TRBD1|TRBJ1-4|few|TRBV28
TGTGCCAGCAGTCCGGGGGGACAGGATAATGAAAAACTGTTTTTT
CASSPGGQDNEKLFF
>NA|TRBJ2-1|NA|TRBV29-1
TGCAGCGTAACGACGGACATTCCCTACAATGAGCAGTTCTTC
CSVTTDIPYNEQFF
>NA|TRBJ2-1|NA|TRBV13
TGTGCCAGCAGCACCCGACTCGTCTCCTACAATGAGCAGTTCTTC
CASSTRLVSYNEQFF